These 12 T cell receptor beta chains share one sample of origin, sequenced in a study of shared clonotypes between healthy human individuals. TCRdb's table, derived via immunoSEQ multiplex PCR, lists solely in-frame clones and lacks some. The table has about 490,000 clones, less than 80% seen once. Sequencing was done on a sample of PBMCs. Every receptor here comes from a woman between 40 and 50 years old in good health. Some clones in this sample may be carry-over from other donors' samples.

As concerns this clone: Other DNA sequences in the sample encode the same CDR3. The rearrangement joins TRBV28 to TRBJ2-3; 8 bases are shared with TRBD2. J gave up 2 bases and V 4 bases, and 5 bases lay outside the gene matches. CDR1 is MDHEN, CDR2 SYDVKM, per germline. The CDR3 is made up of 15 amino acids. CDR3 amino acids: CASSSPSGSTDTQYF. CDR3 sequence (DNA): TGTGCCAGCAGTTCCCCTAGCGGGTCCACAGATACGCAGTATTTT.

This clone was observed a handful of times. The rearrangement joins TRBV10-1 to TRBJ2-7; 8 bases agree with TRBD2. CDR3 length equals 15 residues. Per the germline V gene, CDR1 is WNHNN and CDR2 is SYGVQD (reference sequence). Trimming took 6 bases from V and 3 from J; bases not matched to a gene: 10. Here the CDR3 reads CASRHSGTRNYEQYF. The CDR3 DNA reads as TGCGCCAGCAGGCACTCCGGGACTAGAAACTACGAGCAGTACTTC.

The chain recombines TRBV28 with TRBJ2-2; TRBD2 matches 13 bases. The V gene's germline CDR1 is MDHEN and CDR2 SYDVKM. CDR3 size: 18 residues. Unmatched junction bases numbered 10, after V lost 6 bases and J lost 3 bases. Written as DNA, the CDR3 is TGTGCCAGCAGGGGACTAGCGGGAAAGTTTAGAGACACCGGGGAGCTGTTTTTT. It encodes CASRGLAGKFRDTGELFF. Looking up the rest from reference TRBV28 and TRBJ2-2 gives the full variable domain: DVKVTQSSRYLVKRTGEKVFLECVQDMDHENMFWYRQDPGLGLRLIYFSYDVKMKEKGDIPEGYSVSREKKERFSLILESASTNQTSMYLCASRGLAGKFRDTGELFFGEGSRLTVL.

Worth noting for this clone: A junction end diverges from the germline sequence, so it may reflect a read error. Distinct nucleotide sequences in the sample also encode this CDR3. This sequence joins TRBV11-3 and TRBJ2-3; tentatively, D is TRBD1 (5 bases). Germline loops: CDR1 SGHNT, CDR2 YENEEA. The CDR3 has 15 amino acids. The CDR3 nucleotides read TGTGCCAGCAGCTTAACCCAGGGTAGCACAGATACGCAGTACTTT. Protein sequence: CASSLTQGSTDTQYF.

The table lists this clone with a count of one. The chain couples TRBV19 to TRBJ1-4; no clear D gene. Germline V gene sequence: CDR1 LNHDA, CDR2 SQIVND (reference sequence). The ends were cut back, 6 bases at V and 0 bases at J, with 11 bases in the middle. This CDR3 is built from 15 residues. The CDR3 loop reads CASSPPGATNEKLFF. DNA for the CDR3: TGTGCCAGTAGCCCCCCGGGAGCAACTAATGAAAAACTGTTTTTT.

This clone was found once. For the CDR3, the DNA is TGTGCCAGCAGTTTAAGGGGGCGCGGGAGGGCTGTGGATGAGCAGTTCTTC. Translating gives CASSLRGRGRAVDEQFF. The chain uses TRBV27 and TRBJ2-1; 9 bases line up with TRBD2. CDR3 length: 17 residues. V shed 2 bases and J 8 bases; nucleotides not matched to a gene: 13. From germline, CDR1 is MNHEY and CDR2 SMNVEV (reference sequence).

The V call is TRBV18, the J call TRBJ1-5, with 9 bases identical to TRBD1. There are 16 residues in the CDR3. The germline V gene encodes CDR1 KGHSH and CDR2 LQKENI. J lost 3 bases, V lost 5 bases, and 8 bases had no gene match. CDR3 DNA sequence: TGTGCCAGCTCAGCTATGACAGGGGGAGTCAATCAGCCCCAGCATTTT. It translates to CASSAMTGGVNQPQHF.

This chain links TRBV2 with TRBJ1-2, with D hard to call. This CDR3 has 13 amino acids. V lost 2 bases, J lost 4 bases, and 8 bases lay in between. CDR1 and CDR2 (germline): SNHLY, FYNNEI. The CDR3 DNA is TGTGCCAGCAGTGAACAGAATATCTATGGCTACACCTTC. This encodes CASSEQNIYGYTF.

A note on this clone: Mismatch with germline at one junction end may stem from a read error. The same CDR3 is also encoded by other DNA sequences in this sample. The chain has TRBV28 and TRBJ2-7; TRBD1 is a possible D gene (6 bases). The CDR3 totals 15 residues. The V gene's germline CDR1 is MDHEN and CDR2 SYDVKM. The DNA for the CDR3 is TGTGCCAGCAGCCTCCCTGACGGGGACATATACGAGCAGTACTTT. It encodes CASSLPDGDIYEQYF.

The genes are TRBV2 and TRBJ2-1; 10 bases line up with TRBD2. The trim removed 4 bases at V and 1 base at J, leaving 10 bases unmatched. This CDR3 is 18 amino acids long. The germline gives CDR1 SNHLY, CDR2 FYNNEI. The CDR3 nucleotides read TGTGCCAGCAGTGGGCGGCTAGCGGGAGCGCGGTCCTACAATGAGCAGTTCTTC. Translated: CASSGRLAGARSYNEQFF.

As DNA, the CDR3 is TGTGCCAGCAGCGTAGACAGGGCCGGGGAGCTGTTTTTT. Residues: CASSVDRAGELFF. This chain connects TRBV9 to TRBJ2-2; D possibly corresponds to TRBD1 (6 bases). Trimming left V 0 bases short and J 6 bases short, with 6 bases between. Germline CDR1 reads SGDLS; CDR2 reads YYNGEE. This CDR3 comprises 13 residues.

This chain uses TRBV5-1 with TRBJ2-7, with TRBD1 matching 8 bases. J gave up 5 bases and V 3 bases, and 4 bases lay outside the gene matches. CDR3 length: 13 residues. The germline V gene encodes CDR1 SGHRS and CDR2 YFSETQ. Written as DNA, the CDR3 is TGCGCCAGCAGCTGGACAGGGCGCGACGAGCAGTACTTC. Translation gives CASSWTGRDEQYF.